The present T cell receptor (beta chain) was sequenced within a study of T cell responses to AZD1222 COVID-19 vaccine. Assay: immunoSEQ multiplex PCR; the TCRdb copy retains only in-frame clones and omits some. The sample records roughly 100,000 clones, 91% being singletons. Worth noting for this clone: Its antigen remains unknown.

V was clipped by 4 bases and J by 6 bases, with 16 bases between them. Germline CDR1 reads SGHNT; CDR2 reads YYREEE (reference sequence). There are 15 residues in the CDR3. Findings and caveats of the study: Repertoire collection took place solely once the T cell response had peaked. Baseline serology detected seropositivity in only six AZD1222 recipients.

This chain joins TRBV5-4 and TRBJ2-2; TRBD2 might be the D (5 bases). This sequence originates from an adult in good health. The sequencing used peripheral blood, collected on day 0 of AZD1222 vaccination. CDR3 coding DNA: TGTGCCAGCAGCCCTAGGGAGTTTAAGCCCGGGGAGCTGTTTTTT. It yields the protein CASSPREFKPGELFF.